The 32 T cell receptor beta chains in this list originate from one sample, sequenced in a study of blood T cell repertoires in COVID-19. The repertoire was sequenced with immunoSEQ multiplex PCR; TCRdb's copy has only in-frame clones and lacks some. The sample has over 120,000 clones; about 87% are singletons. The sample was peripheral blood. The receptors originated from a man between 45 and 60 years old who had recovered from COVID-19.

The chain is built from TRBV4-3 and TRBJ1-2; TRBD1 aligns across 9 bases. Per the germline V gene, CDR1 is LGHNA and CDR2 is YSLEER. V shed 8 bases, J shed 2 bases, and the junction held 3 bases outside the gene matches. The CDR3 contains 13 residues. CDR3 sequence: CASGQGRNYGYTF. As DNA, the CDR3 is TGCGCCAGCGGACAGGGGAGGAACTATGGCTACACCTTC.

V and J are TRBV5-1 and TRBJ1-3; D is perhaps TRBD1 (6 bases). There are 15 residues in the CDR3. V shed 3 bases and J shed 0 bases, with 10 bases lying between them. Germline CDR1 and CDR2: SGHRS and YFSETQ. The CDR3 protein is CASSSGQSSGNTIYF. In DNA, the CDR3 is TGCGCCAGCAGCTCTGGACAGAGCTCTGGAAACACCATATATTTT. The full variable domain, with the rest looked up from reference TRBV5-1 and TRBJ1-3, is KAGVTQTPRYLIKTRGQQVTLSCSPISGHRSVSWYQQTPGQGLQFLFEYFSETQRNKGNFPGRFSGRQFSNSRSEMNVSTLELGDSALYLCASSSGQSSGNTIYFGEGSWLTVV.

The J gene is TRBJ1-1, the V gene TRBV28, with D hard to call. This CDR3 region has 15 residues. V dropped 4 bases and J dropped 0 bases, with 12 bases sitting between them. The germline V gene encodes CDR1 MDHEN and CDR2 SYDVKM. The CDR3 DNA reads as TGTGCCAGCAGTTCCGGGCGGGTCATGAACACTGAAGCTTTCTTT. Translated: CASSSGRVMNTEAFF.

The rearrangement uses TRBV5-1 and TRBJ1-3, with unresolved D. The CDR3 spans 15 residues. The germline CDR1 and CDR2 sequences are SGHRS and YFSETQ. V shed 0 bases and J shed 2 bases, with 9 bases lying between them. The CDR3 loop is CASSLEAGTGNTIYF. The CDR3 DNA is TGCGCCAGCAGCTTGGAGGCAGGAACTGGAAACACCATATATTTT.

The chain has TRBV5-1 and TRBJ1-1; 9 bases map to TRBD1. Germline V gives CDR1 SGHRS, CDR2 YFSETQ. The V segment lost 2 bases and the J segment 3 bases; nucleotides outside the gene matches: 5. The CDR3 spans 15 residues. Here the CDR3 reads CASSFSTGGDTEAFF. CDR3 DNA: TGCGCCAGCAGCTTTTCGACAGGGGGTGACACTGAAGCTTTCTTT.

J is TRBJ1-1 and V is TRBV6-5; D is perhaps TRBD1 (5 bases). V lost 2 bases and J 4 bases, leaving 11 bases between the germline ends. Germline assignment: CDR1 MNHEY and CDR2 SVGAGI. The CDR3 extends over 14 amino acids. CDR3 protein: CASSYQGVGTEAFF. CDR3 nucleotide sequence: TGTGCCAGCAGTTACCAAGGGGTGGGCACTGAAGCTTTCTTT.

This sequence joins TRBV7-2 and TRBJ1-3; D is possibly TRBD1 (6 bases). V was trimmed by 5 bases and J by 0 bases, leaving 14 bases between them. The CDR3 has 16 residues. Per the germline V gene, CDR1 is SGHTA and CDR2 is FQGNSA. The CDR3 region is CASSLGGQSSGNTIYF. The CDR3 region has the DNA TGTGCCAGCAGCCTAGGAGGACAGAGCTCTGGAAACACCATATATTTT.

The V call is TRBV5-1, the J call TRBJ1-2; D unclear. CDR1 and CDR2 from the germline V gene are SGHRS and YFSETQ. The germline V and J ends were trimmed by 0 bases and 1 base, with 10 bases remaining between them. The CDR3 consists of 15 residues. This chain's CDR3 is CASSLGQANNYGYTF. The CDR3 DNA is TGCGCCAGCAGCTTGGGGCAGGCCAATAACTATGGCTACACCTTC. Full variable domain (missing parts from reference TRBV5-1 and TRBJ1-2): KAGVTQTPRYLIKTRGQQVTLSCSPISGHRSVSWYQQTPGQGLQFLFEYFSETQRNKGNFPGRFSGRQFSNSRSEMNVSTLELGDSALYLCASSLGQANNYGYTFGSGTRLTVV.

The chain couples TRBV29-1 to TRBJ1-1, with TRBD1 matching 8 bases. Per the germline V gene, CDR1 is SQVTM and CDR2 is ANQGSEA. The V gene end was trimmed by 6 bases and the J gene end by 3 bases; junction bases not matched to a gene: 18. This CDR3 has 17 amino acids. CDR3 coding DNA: TGCAGCGTGATTGGGACAGGCCTAATCCATGAATACACTGAAGCTTTCTTT. Its protein product is CSVIGTGLIHEYTEAFF. Combining the CDR3 with reference TRBV29-1 and TRBJ1-1 gives the whole variable domain SAVISQKPSRDICQRGTSLTIQCQVDSQVTMMFWYRQQPGQSLTLIATANQGSEATYESGFVIDKFPISRPNLTFSTLTVSNMSPEDSSIYLCSVIGTGLIHEYTEAFFGQGTRLTVV.

This rearrangement joins TRBV5-1 to TRBJ2-1; TRBD2 aligns across 8 bases. CDR1 and CDR2 from the germline V gene are SGHRS and YFSETQ. Trimming at V came to 6 bases and at J to 5 bases, leaving 13 bases not matched to a gene. This CDR3 has 16 residues. CDR3 sequence: CASTNFGAGGNNEQFF. For the CDR3, the DNA is TGCGCCAGCACCAATTTCGGCGCGGGGGGAAACAATGAGCAGTTCTTC.

J is TRBJ1-4 and V is TRBV19; possibly TRBD1 for D (6 bases). Between the trimmed V and J ends, which lost 6 bases and 0 bases, there was a span of 17 bases. This CDR3 is built from 17 residues. Germline V lookup: CDR1 LNHDA, CDR2 SQIVND (reference sequence). The CDR3 loop reads CASRGALGRSTNEKLFF. The CDR3 DNA reads TGTGCCAGTAGGGGGGCATTAGGACGGTCAACTAATGAAAAACTGTTTTTT.

J is TRBJ1-2 and V is TRBV6-2 or TRBV6-3, with TRBD1 as a possible D gene (6 bases). CDR1 is MNHEY and CDR2 is SVGEGT in the germline V gene. Trimming pared 4 bases from V and 5 bases from J, leaving 11 bases between. This CDR3 is 13 amino acids long. The DNA of the CDR3 is TGTGCCAGCAGTTTCTCACAGGGATATGGCTACACCTTC. Translating gives CASSFSQGYGYTF.

This clone is a singleton in its sample. This chain uses TRBV14 with TRBJ2-1; 13 bases align to TRBD2. CDR1 is SGHDN and CDR2 is FVKESK in the germline V gene. The CDR3 totals 17 residues. V trimming: 3 bases; J trimming: 5 bases; junction bases outside the gene matches: 7. As DNA, the CDR3 is TGTGCCAGCAGCCACTGGACTAGCGGGGGTATCAACAATGAGCAGTTCTTC. Translated: CASSHWTSGGINNEQFF.

V and J are TRBV7-2 and TRBJ2-1; the match to TRBD2 covers 7 bases. The trim removed 6 bases at V and 2 bases at J, leaving 7 bases unmatched. The CDR3 has 15 residues. Germline CDR1 SGHTA, CDR2 FQGNSA. The DNA for the CDR3 is TGTGCCAGCAGTTTAACAGCGGGGACCTACAATGAGCAGTTCTTC. Its protein product is CASSLTAGTYNEQFF.

The chain links TRBV27 to TRBJ2-7; 9 bases fit TRBD1. This CDR3 comprises 15 residues. Germline loops: CDR1 MNHEY, CDR2 SMNVEV (reference sequence). The V and J ends lost 2 bases and 2 bases, in that order; junction bases with no gene match: 4. The CDR3 DNA follows: TGTGCCAGCAGTTTAATGGGACAGGGTGCCTACGAGCAGTACTTC. Residues: CASSLMGQGAYEQYF.

The genes are TRBV4-1 and TRBJ1-2; D call uncertain. CDR1 MGHRA and CDR2 YSYEKL come from the germline V gene. V shed 2 bases and J shed 2 bases, with 9 bases lying between them. The CDR3 totals 14 residues. CDR3 DNA sequence: TGCGCCAGCAGCCAACAAACACAAAACTATGGCTACACCTTC. This codes for CASSQQTQNYGYTF.

The chain links TRBV19 to TRBJ1-2, with 8 bases fitting TRBD1. V lost 5 bases to trimming and J lost 0 bases; unmatched junction nucleotides: 8. Germline V gene data show CDR1 as LNHDA and CDR2 as SQIVND (reference sequence). There are 16 residues in the CDR3. The CDR3 region has the DNA TGTGCCAGTAGTGGGCAGGGGGCTACCGCTAACTATGGCTACACCTTC. This codes for CASSGQGATANYGYTF.

The rearrangement links TRBV5-1 to TRBJ1-2; maybe TRBD1 (5 bases). CDR1 is SGHRS, CDR2 YFSETQ, per germline. Trimming pared 4 bases from V and 2 bases from J, leaving 18 bases between. The CDR3 runs to 16 residues. The CDR3: CASSPFNGGSNYGYTF. The CDR3 nucleotides read TGCGCCAGCAGCCCCTTTAATGGGGGGAGCAACTATGGCTACACCTTC.

The gene calls are TRBV24-1 and TRBJ1-1; D ambiguous. Germline V gene sequence: CDR1 KGHDR, CDR2 SFDVKD. Trimming pared 2 bases from V and 4 bases from J, leaving 7 bases between. The CDR3 has 13 residues. DNA of the CDR3: TGTGCCACCAGTGATTCCCATAGCACTGAAGCTTTCTTT. It specifies CATSDSHSTEAFF.

The rearrangement uses TRBV7-8 and TRBJ2-7; possibly TRBD2 for D (5 bases). CDR1 and CDR2 (germline): SGHVS, FQNEAQ. The CDR3 has 14 residues. Trimming left V 6 bases short and J 0 bases short, with 12 bases between. CDR3 DNA: TGTGCCAGCAGGTCGGGGAAAAGCTCCTACGAGCAGTACTTC. Translation gives CASRSGKSSYEQYF. The variable domain in full, with the rest retrieved from reference TRBV7-8 and TRBJ2-7, is GAGVSQSPRYKVAKRGQDVALRCDPISGHVSLFWYQQALGQGPEFLTYFQNEAQLDKSGLPSDRFFAERPEGSVSTLKIQRTQQEDSAVYLCASRSGKSSYEQYFGPGTRLTVT.

This sequence joins TRBV11-2 and TRBJ1-3; 7 bases fit TRBD1. V was clipped by 5 bases and J by 0 bases; unmatched bases: 10. The CDR3 runs to 17 residues. Germline V gene data show CDR1 as SGHAT and CDR2 as FQNNGV. This CDR3 is CASSLRDSSFSGNTIYF. The CDR3, as DNA: TGTGCCAGCAGCCTACGGGACAGCTCATTCTCTGGAAACACCATATATTTT.

The CDR3 sequence is CASSLVSSGGWTDTQYF. CDR3 coding DNA: TGTGCCAGCAGCTTAGTGTCTAGCGGGGGGTGGACAGATACGCAGTATTTT. The genes are TRBV7-9 and TRBJ2-3, with 11 positions matching TRBD2. Germline CDR1 and CDR2: SEHNR and FQNEAQ (reference sequence). The CDR3 extends over 17 amino acids. V was clipped by 1 base and J by 3 bases; unmatched bases: 6.

The chain uses TRBV7-9 and TRBJ1-2; 12 bases align to TRBD1. The germline CDR1 and CDR2 sequences are SEHNR and FQNEAQ (reference sequence). With V trimmed by 1 base and J by 4 bases, 10 bases remained unmatched. The length of the CDR3 is 18 residues. In nucleotides, the CDR3 is TGTGCCAGCAGCTTAGTGGAGGGACAGGGGGCTAGGAGCTATGGCTACACCTTC. It encodes CASSLVEGQGARSYGYTF.

The CDR3 region is CASSSQGANNEKLFF. The CDR3 DNA follows: TGTGCCAGCAGTTCCCAGGGGGCGAATAATGAAAAACTGTTTTTT. The chain recombines TRBV27 with TRBJ1-4, with 8 nucleotides matching TRBD1. CDR1 MNHEY and CDR2 SMNVEV come from the germline V gene (reference sequence). V lost 4 bases and J lost 4; bases outside the gene matches: 5. This CDR3 region has 15 residues.

CDR3 residues: CASSFADRGAKNIQYF. CDR3 coding DNA: TGTGCCAGCAGCTTTGCTGACAGGGGGGCCAAAAACATTCAGTACTTC. The genes are TRBV5-8 and TRBJ2-4, with 9 bases identical to TRBD1. This CDR3 comprises 16 residues. Germline CDR1 SGHTS, CDR2 YDEGEE. Trimming at V came to 2 bases and at J to 1 base, leaving 4 bases not matched to a gene.

The chain is built from TRBV5-4 and TRBJ1-1, with 7 positions matching TRBD1. Germline values: CDR1 SGHNT, CDR2 YYREEE (reference sequence). CDR3 size: 12 residues. Trimming took 4 bases from V and 6 from J; bases not matched to a gene: 3. The CDR3 DNA follows: TGTGCCAGCAGCGACAGGGTGGCTGAAGCTTTCTTT. Translation gives CASSDRVAEAFF.

The count of this clone is one. This chain links TRBV21-1 with TRBJ1-5; TRBD1 is the table's D call and was not checked against the DNA. TRBV21-1 is an annotated pseudogene. The CDR3 totals 15 residues. The CDR3 DNA reads as TGTGCCAGCAGCAACAGGACAGCTAGCAATCAGCCCCAGCATTTT. This sequence encodes CASSNRTASNQPQHF.

The rearrangement joins TRBV19 to TRBJ1-4; the D is unclear. The ends were cut back, 5 bases at V and 4 bases at J, with 14 bases in the middle. Germline lookup yields CDR1 LNHDA and CDR2 SQIVND (reference sequence). This CDR3 region has 15 residues. This CDR3 reads CASSAFRNLNEKLFF. The CDR3 nucleotides read TGTGCCAGTAGTGCATTCAGGAACCTTAATGAAAAACTGTTTTTT.

The chain joins TRBV4-3 to TRBJ2-1, with D maybe TRBD1 (6 bases). CDR1 and CDR2 from the germline V gene are LGHNA and YSLEER. This CDR3 has 15 amino acids. Trimming took 3 bases from V and 7 from J, leaving 16 bases between them. The CDR3 bases are TGCGCCAGCAGCCAGGCCACAGGGATGGGTAATGAGCAGTTCTTC. Translation: CASSQATGMGNEQFF.

This clone has a single count. This chain uses TRBV2 with TRBJ1-1, with 8 positions matching TRBD1. Germline CDR1 reads SNHLY; CDR2 reads FYNNEI. V shed 9 bases, J shed 6 bases, and the junction held 9 bases outside the gene matches. This CDR3 comprises 13 residues. CDR3: CASFWTGLPEAFF. Written as DNA, the CDR3 is TGTGCCAGTTTCTGGACAGGGCTACCTGAAGCTTTCTTT.

This clone was detected only once. This chain links TRBV24-1 with TRBJ2-3; 11 nucleotides match TRBD2. The germline gives CDR1 KGHDR, CDR2 SFDVKD. V gave up 3 bases and J gave up 2 bases; unmatched junction bases: 6. This CDR3 spans 17 amino acids. CDR3 sequence (DNA): TGTGCCACCAGTGATGCCCGGACTAGCGGGCTCACAGATACGCAGTATTTT. Translation gives CATSDARTSGLTDTQYF.

The V and J genes are TRBV4-3 and TRBJ2-2; D might be TRBD2 (5 bases). V lost 0 bases to trimming and J lost 3 bases, with 11 bases between them. Germline-derived CDR1 and CDR2 are LGHNA and YSLEER. The CDR3 sequence is 16 residues long. CDR3 DNA: TGCGCCAGCAGCCAAGACCGGGGTGGGGACACCGGGGAGCTGTTTTTT. Its protein product is CASSQDRGGDTGELFF.